The 10 T cell receptor beta chains in this list originate from one sample, sequenced in a study of T cell changes during pregnancy in multiple sclerosis. Method: immunoSEQ multiplex PCR; TCRdb's copy keeps in-frame clones and lacks some. The sample records about 84,000 clones, approximately 95% being singletons. The material was peripheral blood, obtained in the second trimester of pregnancy. The receptors here all came from a female donor in good health, enrolled as a control in a pregnancy study.

V is TRBV19 and J is TRBJ2-7; possible D gene TRBD2, 6 bases. The germline V gene has CDR1 LNHDA and CDR2 SQIVND (reference sequence). This CDR3 is built from 16 residues. The V gene lost 3 bases and the J gene lost 3 bases, with 18 bases spanning the gap. The CDR3 bases are TGTGCCAGTAGTATGGGTCTGGGCGGGACTCTCTACGAGCAGTACTTC. Translated, it gives CASSMGLGGTLYEQYF.

The rearrangement joins TRBV28 to TRBJ1-5, with a tentative D call TRBD1 (6 bases). The CDR3 spans 15 residues. V was trimmed by 2 bases and J by 6 bases, leaving 14 bases between them. Germline CDR1 and CDR2: MDHEN and SYDVKM. Here the CDR3 reads CASSLRQGSRQPQHF. The CDR3 DNA follows: TGTGCCAGCAGTTTAAGGCAGGGGAGTCGTCAGCCCCAGCATTTT.

V is TRBV14 and J is TRBJ2-7; the match to TRBD2 covers 9 bases. This CDR3 is 15 amino acids long. Germline CDR1 and CDR2: SGHDN and FVKESK. V was clipped by 4 bases and J by 0 bases; unmatched bases: 4. The CDR3 DNA is TGTGCCAGCAGCCCTTATAGCGGGAGCTCCTACGAGCAGTACTTC. Residues: CASSPYSGSSYEQYF.

This chain uses TRBV11-2 with TRBJ2-2; TRBD2 aligns across 9 bases. Germline CDR1 SGHAT, CDR2 FQNNGV. This CDR3 is built from 15 residues. The junction had 3 bases not matched to a gene; V was cut back by 2 bases and J by 5 bases. CDR3 sequence: CASSLISGRTGELFF. CDR3 DNA: TGTGCCAGCAGCTTAATCAGCGGGAGGACCGGGGAGCTGTTTTTT.

The rearrangement uses TRBV5-8 and TRBJ2-3; tentative D call: TRBD2 (5 bases). The V gene's germline CDR1 is SGHTS and CDR2 YDEGEE. V lost 4 bases and J lost 2, with 14 bases in between. This CDR3 is built from 15 residues. The CDR3 region is CASSPRVQSTDTQYF. DNA for the CDR3: TGTGCCAGCAGCCCGAGGGTACAGTCCACAGATACGCAGTATTTT.

The CDR3 DNA is TGTGCCAGCAGCGGGGGACAGGGGACCGGGGAGCTGTTTTTT. Translation: CASSGGQGTGELFF. The chain carries TRBV9 and TRBJ2-2; 10 bases map to TRBD1. The CDR3 is 14 residues long. J gave up 5 bases and V 3 bases, and 1 base lay outside the gene matches. The germline gives CDR1 SGDLS, CDR2 YYNGEE.

This clone came up once. The J gene is TRBJ1-4, the V gene TRBV6-1; D is unresolved. The CDR3 extends over 15 amino acids. V lost 5 bases to trimming and J lost 5 bases, with 15 bases between them. Germline-derived CDR1 and CDR2 are MNHNS and SASEGT. CDR3 coding DNA: TGTGCCAGCAGTTCCCGGACTGTACAGAATGAAAAACTGTTTTTT. This encodes CASSSRTVQNEKLFF.

The chain is built from TRBV19 and TRBJ2-1; no definite D call. The CDR3 sequence is 15 residues long. The germline gives CDR1 LNHDA, CDR2 SQIVND (reference sequence). Trimming left V 4 bases short and J 4 bases short, with 14 bases between. DNA of the CDR3: TGTGCCAGTAGTACAAGGCCTGGGCCTTACAATGAGCAGTTCTTC. This gives the protein CASSTRPGPYNEQFF.

This chain joins TRBV2 and TRBJ2-5; 8 nucleotides match TRBD1. The J call could be wrong; TRBJ2-7 is a better fit for the DNA end. CDR1 SNHLY and CDR2 FYNNEI come from the germline V gene. This CDR3 is 15 amino acids long. For the CDR3, the DNA is TGTGCCAGCAGACCCCATGGACAGGGTTCCTACGAGCAGTACTTC. The encoded protein is CASRPHGQGSYEQYF.

This clone was detected only a few times. This chain joins TRBV28 and TRBJ2-7, with 9 bases matching TRBD2. V lost 10 bases to trimming and J lost 5 bases; unmatched junction nucleotides: 12. The CDR3 runs 14 residues. Germline CDR1 is MDHEN and CDR2 is SYDVKM. Here the CDR3 DNA reads TGTGCCACTCAGATAGCGGGAGTAAGGGACGAGCAGTACTTC. The encoded protein is CATQIAGVRDEQYF.